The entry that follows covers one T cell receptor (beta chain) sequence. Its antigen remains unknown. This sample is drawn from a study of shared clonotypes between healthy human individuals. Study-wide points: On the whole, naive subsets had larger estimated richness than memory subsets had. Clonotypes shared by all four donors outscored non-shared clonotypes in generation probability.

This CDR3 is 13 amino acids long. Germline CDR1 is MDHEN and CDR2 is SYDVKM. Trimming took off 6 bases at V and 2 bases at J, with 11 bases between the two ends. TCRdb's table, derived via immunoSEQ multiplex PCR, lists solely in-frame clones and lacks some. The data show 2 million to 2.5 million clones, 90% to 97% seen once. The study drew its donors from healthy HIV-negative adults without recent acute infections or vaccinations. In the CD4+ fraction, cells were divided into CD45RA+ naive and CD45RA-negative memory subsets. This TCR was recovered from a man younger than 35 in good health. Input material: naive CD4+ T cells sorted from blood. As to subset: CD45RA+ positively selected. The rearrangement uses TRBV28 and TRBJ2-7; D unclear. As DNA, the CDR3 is TGTGCCAGCAGACTCGGGTTTCCCTACGAGCAGTACTTC. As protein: CASRLGFPYEQYF.